This T cell receptor beta chain came from a study of identical twins. Overall study findings and caveats: Fewer insertions marked abundant cord blood beta clonotypes; young adult naive trended weakly, memory not at all.

At least ten counts were recorded for this clonotype. The antigen remains unidentified. The CDR3 runs 15 residues. V lost 7 bases to trimming and J lost 3 bases, with 17 bases between them. The germline V gene has CDR1 SGHRS and CDR2 YFSETQ. One entry per CDR3 protein, called by TCRdb with MiXCR from the 5' RACE reads. The sample consists of fewer than 900,000 distinct CDR3 sequences, 21% of them appearing once. These data were likewise used in another study, on T cells expressing NK-cell markers. Per that paper: For four donors, these clonotypes were likewise the leading ones in the CD3+CD56-NKG2C+ fraction.

This clonotype originated in a woman in her late teens or twenties in good health. Sequenced material: PBMCs. The chain uses TRBV5-1 and TRBJ1-5; the D gene is possibly TRBD1 (6 bases). The CDR3 loop is CASSEGDTSNQPQHF. CDR3 sequence (DNA): TGCGCCAGCTCCGAAGGGGACACCTCCAATCAGCCCCAGCATTTT.